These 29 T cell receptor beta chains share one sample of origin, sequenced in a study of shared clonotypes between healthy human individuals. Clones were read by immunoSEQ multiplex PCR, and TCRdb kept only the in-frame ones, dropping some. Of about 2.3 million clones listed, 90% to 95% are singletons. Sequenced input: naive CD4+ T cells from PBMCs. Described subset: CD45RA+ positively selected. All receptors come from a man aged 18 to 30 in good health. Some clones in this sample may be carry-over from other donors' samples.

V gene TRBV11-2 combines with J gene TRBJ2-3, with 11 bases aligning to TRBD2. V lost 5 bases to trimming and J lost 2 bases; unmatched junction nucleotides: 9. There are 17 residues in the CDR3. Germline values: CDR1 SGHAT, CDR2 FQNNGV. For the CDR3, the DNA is TGTGCCAGCAGCCGGGGGGGACTAGCGGAGTACACAGATACGCAGTATTTT. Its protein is CASSRGGLAEYTDTQYF.

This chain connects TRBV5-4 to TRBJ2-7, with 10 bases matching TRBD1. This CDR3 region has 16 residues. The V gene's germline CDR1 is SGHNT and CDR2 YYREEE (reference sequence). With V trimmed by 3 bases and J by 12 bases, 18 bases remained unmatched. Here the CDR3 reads CASSWQTGTGALESYF. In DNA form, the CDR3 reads TGTGCCAGCAGCTGGCAGACCGGGACAGGGGCCTTGGAATCGTACTTC.

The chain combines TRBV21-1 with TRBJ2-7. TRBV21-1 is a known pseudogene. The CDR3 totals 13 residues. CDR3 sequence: CASSKISDYEQYF. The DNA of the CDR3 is TGTGCCAGCAGCAAAATCTCGGATTACGAGCAGTACTTC.

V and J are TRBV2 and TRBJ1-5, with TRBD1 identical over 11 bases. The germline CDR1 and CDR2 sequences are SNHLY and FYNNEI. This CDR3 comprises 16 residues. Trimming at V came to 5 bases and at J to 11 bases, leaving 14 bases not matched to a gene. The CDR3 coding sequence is TGTGCCAGCAGTATGGAAGCCCCGGGACAGGGGGTGACCCAGCATTTT. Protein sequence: CASSMEAPGQGVTQHF.

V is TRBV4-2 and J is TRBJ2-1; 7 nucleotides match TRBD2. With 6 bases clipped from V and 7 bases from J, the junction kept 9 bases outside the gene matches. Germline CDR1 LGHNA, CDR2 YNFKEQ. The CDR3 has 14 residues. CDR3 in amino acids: CASSPDSRGNEQFF. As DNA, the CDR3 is TGTGCCAGCAGTCCGGACTCGCGGGGGAATGAGCAGTTCTTC.

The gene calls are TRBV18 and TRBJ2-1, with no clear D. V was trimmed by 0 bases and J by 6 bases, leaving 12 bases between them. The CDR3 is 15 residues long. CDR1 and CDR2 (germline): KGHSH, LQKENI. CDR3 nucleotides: TGTGCCAGCTCACCACCTTCCCTTAACCGCAATGAGCAGTTCTTC. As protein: CASSPPSLNRNEQFF.

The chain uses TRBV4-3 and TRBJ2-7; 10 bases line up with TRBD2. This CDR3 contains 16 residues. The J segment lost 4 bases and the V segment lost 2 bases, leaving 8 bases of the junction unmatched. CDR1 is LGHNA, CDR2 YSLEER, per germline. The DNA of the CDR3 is TGCGCCAGCAGCCAACTAGCGACTAGCGGGTCATACGAGCAGTACTTC. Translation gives CASSQLATSGSYEQYF.

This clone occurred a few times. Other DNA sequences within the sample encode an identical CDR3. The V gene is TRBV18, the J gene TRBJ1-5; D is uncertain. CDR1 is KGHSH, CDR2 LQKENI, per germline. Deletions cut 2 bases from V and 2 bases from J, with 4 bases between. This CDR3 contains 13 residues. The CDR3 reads CASSPEGNQPQHF. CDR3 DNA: TGTGCCAGCTCACCAGAGGGCAATCAGCCCCAGCATTTT.

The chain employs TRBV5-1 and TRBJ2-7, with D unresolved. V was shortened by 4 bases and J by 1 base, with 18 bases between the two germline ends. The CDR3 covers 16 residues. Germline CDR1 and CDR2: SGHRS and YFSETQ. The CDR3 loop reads CASSPGMGTPSYEQYF. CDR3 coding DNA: TGCGCCAGCAGCCCGGGCATGGGAACTCCATCCTACGAGCAGTACTTC.

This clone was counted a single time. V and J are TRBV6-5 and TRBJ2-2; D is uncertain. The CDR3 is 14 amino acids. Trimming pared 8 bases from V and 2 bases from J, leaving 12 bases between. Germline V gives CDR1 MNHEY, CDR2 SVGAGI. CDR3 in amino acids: CASAAGRNTGELFF. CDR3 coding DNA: TGTGCCAGCGCCGCAGGCCGCAACACCGGGGAGCTGTTTTTT.

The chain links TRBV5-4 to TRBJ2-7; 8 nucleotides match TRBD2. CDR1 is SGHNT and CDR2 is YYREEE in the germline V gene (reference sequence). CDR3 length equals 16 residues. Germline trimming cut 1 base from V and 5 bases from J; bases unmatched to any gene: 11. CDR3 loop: CASSLYRGLAFDEQYF. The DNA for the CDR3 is TGTGCCAGCAGCTTGTATAGAGGACTAGCTTTCGACGAGCAGTACTTC.

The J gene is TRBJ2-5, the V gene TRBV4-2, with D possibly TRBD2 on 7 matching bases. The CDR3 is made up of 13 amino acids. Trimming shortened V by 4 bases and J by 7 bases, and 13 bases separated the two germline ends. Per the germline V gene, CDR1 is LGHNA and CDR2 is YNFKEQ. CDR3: CASSPVRGATQYF. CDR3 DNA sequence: TGTGCCAGCAGCCCGGTCCGGGGGGCGACCCAGTACTTC.

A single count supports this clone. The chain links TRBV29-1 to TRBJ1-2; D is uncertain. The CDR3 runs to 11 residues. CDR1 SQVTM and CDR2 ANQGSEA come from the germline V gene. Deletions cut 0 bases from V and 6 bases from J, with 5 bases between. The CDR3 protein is CSVEEIHGYTF. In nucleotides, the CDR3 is TGCAGCGTTGAAGAGATCCATGGCTACACCTTC.

The CDR3 protein is CASSLLTEVGQTEAFF. DNA of the CDR3: TGCGCCAGCAGCTTATTGACGGAGGTAGGACAAACTGAAGCTTTCTTT. The rearrangement uses TRBV5-1 and TRBJ1-1; possible D gene TRBD1, 5 bases. The CDR3 is 16 residues long. Germline CDR1 is SGHRS and CDR2 is YFSETQ. Between the trimmed V and J ends, which lost 2 bases and 5 bases, there was a span of 19 bases.

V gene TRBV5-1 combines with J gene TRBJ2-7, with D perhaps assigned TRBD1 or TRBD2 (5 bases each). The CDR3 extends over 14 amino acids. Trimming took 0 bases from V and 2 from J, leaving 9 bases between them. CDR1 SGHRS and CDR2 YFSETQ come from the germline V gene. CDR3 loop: CASSLEGPPYEQYF. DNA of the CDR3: TGCGCCAGCAGCTTGGAGGGACCTCCCTACGAGCAGTACTTC.

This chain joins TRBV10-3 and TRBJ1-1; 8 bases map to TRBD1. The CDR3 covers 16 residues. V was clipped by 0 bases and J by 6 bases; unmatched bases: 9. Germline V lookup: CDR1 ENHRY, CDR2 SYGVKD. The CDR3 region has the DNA TGTGCCATCAGTGAGTCTCCCGGGACAGGTCGCGCTGAAGCTTTCTTT. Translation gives CAISESPGTGRAEAFF.

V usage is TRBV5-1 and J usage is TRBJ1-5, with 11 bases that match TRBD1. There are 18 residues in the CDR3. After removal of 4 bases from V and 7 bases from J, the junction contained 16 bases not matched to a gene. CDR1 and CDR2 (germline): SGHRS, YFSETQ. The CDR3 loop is CASSTLGDRGVKGQPQHF. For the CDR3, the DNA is TGCGCCAGCAGCACCCTTGGGGACAGGGGGGTTAAGGGACAGCCCCAGCATTTT.

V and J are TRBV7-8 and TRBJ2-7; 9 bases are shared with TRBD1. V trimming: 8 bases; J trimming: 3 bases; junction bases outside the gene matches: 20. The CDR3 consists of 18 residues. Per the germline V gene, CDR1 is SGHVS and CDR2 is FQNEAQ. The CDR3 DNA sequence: TGTGCCAGCTTTCCCCAAGGGGCTGCCGGGACAGGGCTCTACGAGCAGTACTTC. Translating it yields CASFPQGAAGTGLYEQYF.

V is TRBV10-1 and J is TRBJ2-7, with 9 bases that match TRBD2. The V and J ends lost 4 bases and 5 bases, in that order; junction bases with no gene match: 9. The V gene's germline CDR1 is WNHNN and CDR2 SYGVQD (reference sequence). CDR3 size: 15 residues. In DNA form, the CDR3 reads TGCGCCAGCAGTGTGGGTAGCGGGAGTCGGGACGAGCAGTACTTC. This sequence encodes CASSVGSGSRDEQYF.

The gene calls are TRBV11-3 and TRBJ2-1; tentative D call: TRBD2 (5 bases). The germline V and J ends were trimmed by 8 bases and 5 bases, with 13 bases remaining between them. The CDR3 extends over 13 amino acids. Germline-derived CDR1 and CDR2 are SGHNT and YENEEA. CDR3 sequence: CASRGSGDNEQFF. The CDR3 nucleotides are TGTGCCAGCCGGGGTAGTGGGGACAATGAGCAGTTCTTC.

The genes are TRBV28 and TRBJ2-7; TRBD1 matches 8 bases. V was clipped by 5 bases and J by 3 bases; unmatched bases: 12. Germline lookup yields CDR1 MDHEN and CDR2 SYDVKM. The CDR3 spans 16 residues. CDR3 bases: TGTGCCAGCAGTGAACAGGGGGAGCCACACGTCTACGAGCAGTACTTC. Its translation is CASSEQGEPHVYEQYF.

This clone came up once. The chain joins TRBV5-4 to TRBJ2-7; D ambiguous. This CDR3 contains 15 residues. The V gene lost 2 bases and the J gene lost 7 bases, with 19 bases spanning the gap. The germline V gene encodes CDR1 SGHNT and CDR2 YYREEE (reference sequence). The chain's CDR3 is CASSLSGPSPAEQYF. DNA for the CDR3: TGTGCCAGCAGCTTATCCGGGCCCTCCCCGGCGGAGCAGTACTTC.

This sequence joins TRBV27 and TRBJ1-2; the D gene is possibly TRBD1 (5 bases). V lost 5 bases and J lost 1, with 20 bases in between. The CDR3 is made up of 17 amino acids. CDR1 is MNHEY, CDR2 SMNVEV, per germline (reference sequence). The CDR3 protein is CASSTDSKKGINYGYTF. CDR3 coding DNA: TGTGCCAGCAGTACTGACTCCAAAAAGGGGATTAACTATGGCTACACCTTC.

The CDR3 sequence is CASRNRGRRTEAFF. CDR3 nucleotides: TGTGCCAGCCGCAACAGGGGGCGCCGCACTGAAGCTTTCTTT. The V gene is TRBV7-2, the J gene TRBJ1-1, with 9 bases that match TRBD1. The trim removed 8 bases at V and 4 bases at J, leaving 8 bases unmatched. This CDR3 is 14 amino acids long. Germline V lookup: CDR1 SGHTA, CDR2 FQGNSA.

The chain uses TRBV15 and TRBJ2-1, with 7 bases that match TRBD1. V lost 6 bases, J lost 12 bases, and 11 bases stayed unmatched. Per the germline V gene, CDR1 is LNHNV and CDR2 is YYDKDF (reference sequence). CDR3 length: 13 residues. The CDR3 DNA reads TGTGCCACCAGTCCGGGACAGCCGCCTGTGCAGTTCTTC. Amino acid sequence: CATSPGQPPVQFF. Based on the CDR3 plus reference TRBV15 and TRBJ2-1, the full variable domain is DAMVIQNPRYQVTQFGKPVTLSCSQTLNHNVMYWYQQKSSQAPKLLFHYYDKDFNNEADTPDNFQSRRPNTSFCFLDIRSPGLGDTAMYLCATSPGQPPVQFFGPGTRLTVL.

This CDR3 reads CAWRSGLTGGRGKLFF. In nucleotides, the CDR3 is TGTGCCTGGAGATCCGGGCTTACAGGGGGTAGGGGAAAACTGTTTTTT. The rearrangement uses TRBV30 and TRBJ1-4; 8 bases line up with TRBD1. There are 16 residues in the CDR3. Germline CDR1 and CDR2: GTSNPN and SVGIG (reference sequence). The J segment lost 10 bases and the V segment lost 3 bases, leaving 16 bases of the junction unmatched.

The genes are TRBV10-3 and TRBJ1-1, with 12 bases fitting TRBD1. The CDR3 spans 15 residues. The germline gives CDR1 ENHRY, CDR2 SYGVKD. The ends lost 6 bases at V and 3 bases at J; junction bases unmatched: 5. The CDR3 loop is CAIRPGQGAHTEAFF. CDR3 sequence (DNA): TGTGCCATCAGGCCGGGACAGGGGGCGCACACTGAAGCTTTCTTT.

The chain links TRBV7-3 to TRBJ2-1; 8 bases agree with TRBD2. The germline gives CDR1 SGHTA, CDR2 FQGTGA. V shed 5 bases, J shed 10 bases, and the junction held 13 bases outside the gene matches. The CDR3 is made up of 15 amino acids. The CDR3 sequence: CASSPAGGQGGEQFF. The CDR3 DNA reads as TGTGCCAGCAGCCCGGCGGGAGGCCAAGGTGGGGAGCAGTTCTTC.

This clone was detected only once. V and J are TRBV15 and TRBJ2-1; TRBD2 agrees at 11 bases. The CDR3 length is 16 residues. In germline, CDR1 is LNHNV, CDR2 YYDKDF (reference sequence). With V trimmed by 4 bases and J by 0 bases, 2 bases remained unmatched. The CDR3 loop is CATSKTSGSSYNEQFF. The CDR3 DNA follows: TGTGCCACCAGCAAAACTAGCGGGAGCTCCTACAATGAGCAGTTCTTC.